Following are 30 T cell receptor beta chains from one sample sequenced in a study of T cell responses to AZD1222 COVID-19 vaccine (dated by TCRdb to the early 2020s). Libraries were prepared through the immunoSEQ multiplex PCR assay. Drawn from immuneACCESS, this table holds only the in-frame rearrangements with V and J called that TCRdb kept. Clones are partly lost; checked studies trace under half to an unresolved V gene and leave the rest unexplained. The sample contains 100,000 or so clones, 70% to 90% of them found a single time. The ten largest make up about 2.9% of the sample. The label giving this sample's time point can be read as: baseline before first vaccination. The material was peripheral blood, obtained on day 0 of AZD1222 vaccination. These receptors originate from an adult in good health.

This chain links TRBV6-4 with TRBJ2-7, with TRBD2 matching over 12 bases. Germline trimming cut 4 bases from V and 4 bases from J; bases unmatched to any gene: 14. CDR1 MRHNA and CDR2 SNTAGT come from the germline V gene. This CDR3 contains 18 residues. The CDR3 region has the DNA TGTGCCAGCAGTGCTCTGAATATAGGACTAGCGGGATCTTACGAGCAGTACGTC. This gives the protein CASSALNIGLAGSYEQYV.

The chain uses TRBV9 and TRBJ2-6; D is uncertain. Germline V gene sequence: CDR1 SGDLS, CDR2 YYNGEE. The CDR3 covers 15 residues. Trimming took 3 bases from V and 2 from J, leaving 9 bases between them. CDR3 bases: TGTGCCAGCAGCGAACGGGCGGCTGGGGCCAACGTCCTGACTTTC. This codes for CASSERAAGANVLTF.

This clone has only a few counts. V is TRBV4-2 and J is TRBJ2-7; the match to TRBD1 covers 8 bases. Trimming took 0 bases from V and 3 from J; bases not matched to a gene: 7. The CDR3 contains 16 residues. CDR1 and CDR2 from the germline V gene are LGHNA and YNFKEQ. This chain's CDR3 is CASSQEGQGIIYEQYF. Written as DNA, the CDR3 is TGTGCCAGCAGCCAAGAAGGACAGGGAATTATCTACGAGCAGTACTTC.

The CDR3 sequence: CASSETSGYNEQFF. Here the CDR3 DNA reads TGTGCCAGCAGCGAGACTAGCGGGTACAATGAGCAGTTCTTC. The genes are TRBV9 and TRBJ2-1, with TRBD2 identical over 10 bases. The trim removed 3 bases at V and 4 bases at J, leaving 1 base unmatched. Germline CDR1 and CDR2: SGDLS and YYNGEE. The CDR3 is 14 amino acids.

This clone was observed a single time. The rearrangement uses TRBV18 and TRBJ2-5, with TRBD2 matching 8 bases. This CDR3 has 17 residues. Losses at the gene ends were 2 bases for V and 2 bases for J; bases not matched to a gene: 10. CDR1 and CDR2 from the germline V gene are KGHSH and LQKENI. DNA of the CDR3: TGTGCCAGCTCACCAACACTAAGCGGGAGAGGACAAGAGACCCAGTACTTC. Amino acids: CASSPTLSGRGQETQYF.

V is TRBV5-1 and J is TRBJ2-5; D uncertain. The CDR3 contains 15 residues. V gave up 4 bases and J gave up 2 bases, with 15 bases separating them. Germline loops: CDR1 SGHRS, CDR2 YFSETQ. The CDR3 nucleotides read TGCGCCAGCAGCCCAACCGGGCCAAGTCAAGAGACCCAGTACTTC. Translated: CASSPTGPSQETQYF.

V and J are TRBV16 and TRBJ1-1; the D gene is possibly TRBD1 (6 bases). The germline V gene has CDR1 KGHSY and CDR2 FQNENV. The CDR3 sequence is 14 residues long. Trimming took off 3 bases at V and 4 bases at J, with 12 bases between the two ends. In DNA form, the CDR3 reads TGTGCCAGCAGCCACGGACAGAGGGGCACTGAAGCTTTCTTT. Residues: CASSHGQRGTEAFF.

The rearrangement links TRBV19 to TRBJ2-3; D remains ambiguous. This CDR3 is 11 amino acids long. From germline, CDR1 is LNHDA and CDR2 SQIVND (reference sequence). The germline V and J ends were trimmed by 5 bases and 2 bases, with 2 bases remaining between them. CDR3 coding DNA: TGTGCCAGTAGTTTCACAGATACGCAGTATTTT. Its translation is CASSFTDTQYF.

This chain joins TRBV29-1 and TRBJ1-4, with no clear D. Between the trimmed V and J ends, which lost 6 bases and 0 bases, there was a span of 8 bases. Germline CDR1 SQVTM, CDR2 ANQGSEA. The CDR3 loop spans 13 amino acids. This CDR3 is CSVRQSTNEKLFF. The CDR3 nucleotides are TGCAGCGTAAGACAATCAACTAATGAAAAACTGTTTTTT.

In DNA form, the CDR3 reads TGTGCCAGCAGCCCCAGGGAGTACAATCAGCCCCAGCATTTT. Protein sequence: CASSPREYNQPQHF. V is TRBV5-4 and J is TRBJ1-5, with D possibly TRBD1 on 5 matching bases. Germline loops: CDR1 SGHNT, CDR2 YYREEE (reference sequence). This CDR3 contains 14 residues. Trimming removed 4 bases at V and 3 bases at J, with 11 bases between.

The chain is built from TRBV29-1 and TRBJ1-2, with D hard to call. V lost 1 base and J lost 4, with 22 bases in between. Germline values: CDR1 SQVTM, CDR2 ANQGSEA. The CDR3 consists of 17 residues. The CDR3 region is CSVEGDFSASVTYGYTF. In nucleotides, the CDR3 is TGCAGCGTTGAAGGGGATTTCAGCGCTTCTGTGACCTATGGCTACACCTTC.

The chain couples TRBV11-2 to TRBJ2-2; no definite D call. Germline V gene data show CDR1 as SGHAT and CDR2 as FQNNGV. V was clipped by 1 base and J by 4 bases, with 4 bases between them. The CDR3 extends over 13 amino acids. The CDR3 bases are TGTGCCAGCAGCTTAGGAAGCACCGGGGAGCTGTTTTTT. Translating gives CASSLGSTGELFF.

This chain uses TRBV4-3 with TRBJ2-7, with TRBD2 matching over 8 bases. This CDR3 contains 15 residues. CDR1 and CDR2 (germline): LGHNA, YSLEER. V lost 0 bases to trimming and J lost 4 bases; unmatched junction nucleotides: 5. CDR3 loop: CASSQDRGGWYEQYF. CDR3 bases: TGCGCCAGCAGCCAAGATCGGGGGGGCTGGTACGAGCAGTACTTC.

This chain links TRBV4-1 with TRBJ1-4, with D tentatively TRBD1 (6 bases). Germline lookup yields CDR1 MGHRA and CDR2 YSYEKL. The V end was cut by 4 bases, the J end by 6 bases, with 30 bases between. The CDR3 spans 20 residues. The CDR3 bases are TGCGCCAGCAGCCCCTTGTTCGAAACGATGGACACAGGGTGGGATGAAAAACTGTTTTTT. This encodes CASSPLFETMDTGWDEKLFF.

The chain is built from TRBV4-1 and TRBJ1-1; D not resolved. The CDR3 covers 14 residues. V lost 2 bases, J lost 0 bases, and 7 bases lay in between. Germline V gene lookup returns CDR1 MGHRA and CDR2 YSYEKL. The CDR3 loop reads CASSQRALNTEAFF. The DNA for the CDR3 is TGCGCCAGCAGCCAACGGGCCCTGAACACTGAAGCTTTCTTT.

V usage is TRBV14 and J usage is TRBJ1-4; D unresolved. The CDR3 extends over 13 amino acids. Germline CDR1 reads SGHDN; CDR2 reads FVKESK. V was trimmed by 1 base and J by 10 bases, leaving 10 bases between them. The CDR3 sequence: CASSQVRGAKLFF. The CDR3 DNA follows: TGTGCCAGCAGCCAAGTCCGGGGAGCAAAACTGTTTTTT.

The chain is built from TRBV5-1 and TRBJ2-3, with D unresolved. Trimming left V 0 bases short and J 1 base short, with 6 bases between. This CDR3 comprises 14 residues. CDR1 and CDR2 (germline): SGHRS, YFSETQ. CDR3 in amino acids: CASSLVAGTDTQYF. Written as DNA, the CDR3 is TGCGCCAGCAGCTTGGTTGCCGGCACAGATACGCAGTATTTT.

V and J are TRBV14 and TRBJ2-7, with 8 bases aligning to TRBD2. Germline lookup yields CDR1 SGHDN and CDR2 FVKESK. Trimming took 4 bases from V and 3 from J; bases not matched to a gene: 8. The CDR3 loop spans 15 amino acids. CDR3 sequence: CASSLSGGSYYEQYV. The CDR3 DNA is TGTGCCAGCAGCCTAAGCGGGGGAAGCTACTACGAGCAGTACGTC.

The chain employs TRBV4-1 and TRBJ1-3, with a weak D call TRBD1 (5 bases). This CDR3 is built from 17 residues. Trimming removed 0 bases from V and 2 bases from J, with 14 bases in between. The germline CDR1 and CDR2 sequences are MGHRA and YSYEKL. The CDR3: CASSQEKRGVAGNTIYF. In DNA form, the CDR3 reads TGCGCCAGCAGCCAAGAGAAGAGAGGGGTTGCTGGAAACACCATATATTTT.

The V and J genes are TRBV11-2 and TRBJ2-1; a possible D gene is TRBD2 (5 bases). Germline V lookup: CDR1 SGHAT, CDR2 FQNNGV. The V end was cut by 3 bases, the J end by 8 bases, with 17 bases between. The CDR3 is made up of 15 amino acids. CDR3 loop: CASSFATTSSHEQFF. The CDR3 nucleotides read TGTGCCAGCAGCTTCGCCACCACTAGTTCCCATGAGCAGTTCTTC.

The V call is TRBV5-1, the J call TRBJ2-5, with D maybe TRBD1 (6 bases). Germline lookup yields CDR1 SGHRS and CDR2 YFSETQ. This CDR3 has 14 amino acids. V was trimmed by 5 bases and J by 3 bases, leaving 14 bases between them. The CDR3 loop is CASRQGDWEETQYF. The CDR3 DNA reads TGCGCCAGCAGACAGGGCGACTGGGAAGAGACCCAGTACTTC. The full variable domain, in which reference TRBV5-1 and TRBJ2-5 provide the parts outside the CDR3, is KAGVTQTPRYLIKTRGQQVTLSCSPISGHRSVSWYQQTPGQGLQFLFEYFSETQRNKGNFPGRFSGRQFSNSRSEMNVSTLELGDSALYLCASRQGDWEETQYFGPGTRLLVL.

The chain recombines TRBV5-1 with TRBJ1-1; 9 bases map to TRBD1. The length of the CDR3 is 14 residues. The junction had 8 bases not matched to a gene; V was cut back by 3 bases and J by 8 bases. Germline V gene lookup returns CDR1 SGHRS and CDR2 YFSETQ. The DNA of the CDR3 is TGCGCCAGCAGCTGGAGGGGGGACAGGGCCGAAGCTTTCTTT. Protein product: CASSWRGDRAEAFF.

V gene TRBV7-8 combines with J gene TRBJ2-2, with unresolved D. Trimming removed 8 bases from V and 0 bases from J, with 13 bases in between. Germline values: CDR1 SGHVS, CDR2 FQNEAQ. CDR3 length: 15 amino acids. The CDR3 protein is CASGIGLANTGELFF. The CDR3 DNA is TGTGCCAGCGGGATCGGATTGGCGAACACCGGGGAGCTGTTTTTT. Full variable domain (rest looked up from reference TRBV7-8 and TRBJ2-2): GAGVSQSPRYKVAKRGQDVALRCDPISGHVSLFWYQQALGQGPEFLTYFQNEAQLDKSGLPSDRFFAERPEGSVSTLKIQRTQQEDSAVYLCASGIGLANTGELFFGEGSRLTVL.

CDR3 residues: CASSFTASGRTGELFF. CDR3 nucleotide sequence: TGCGCCAGCAGCTTTACAGCGAGCGGACGGACCGGGGAGCTGTTTTTT. This rearrangement joins TRBV5-1 to TRBJ2-2; TRBD2 might be the D (5 bases). Germline V CDR1 and CDR2: SGHRS, YFSETQ. V lost 2 bases to trimming and J lost 5 bases, with 16 bases between them. The CDR3 sequence is 16 residues long.

CDR3 region: CASNRDGHEQYF. In DNA form, the CDR3 reads TGTGCCAGCAACCGGGACGGGCACGAGCAGTACTTC. The rearrangement links TRBV9 to TRBJ2-7; D tentatively reads TRBD1 or TRBD2 (5 bases each). Between the trimmed V and J ends, which lost 6 bases and 5 bases, there was a span of 12 bases. The CDR3 sequence is 12 residues long. CDR1 and CDR2 (germline): SGDLS, YYNGEE.

The rearrangement uses TRBV27 and TRBJ2-2; 7 nucleotides line up with TRBD2. CDR3 length: 16 amino acids. J was trimmed by 0 bases and V by 3 bases; bases with no gene match: 4. Germline-derived CDR1 and CDR2 are MNHEY and SMNVEV (reference sequence). This CDR3 reads CASSFREGANTGELFF. In DNA form, the CDR3 reads TGTGCCAGCAGTTTCAGGGAGGGCGCGAACACCGGGGAGCTGTTTTTT.

This clone was recorded a few times. The V and J genes are TRBV3-1 (or the pseudogene TRBV3-2) and TRBJ2-1; 13 bases line up with TRBD2. Germline V CDR1 and CDR2: LGHDT, YNNKEL (reference sequence). This CDR3 is built from 19 residues. The ends lost 0 bases at V and 4 bases at J; junction bases unmatched: 9. DNA of the CDR3: TGTGCCAGCAGCCAAGACCCAGGACTAGCGGGGGACACTTACAATGAGCAGTTCTTC. Protein sequence: CASSQDPGLAGDTYNEQFF.

As concerns this clone: A junction end diverges from the germline sequence, so it may reflect a read error. This chain links TRBV5-1 with TRBJ2-1; 11 positions agree with TRBD2. The CDR3 contains 16 residues. The V gene's germline CDR1 is SGHRS and CDR2 YFSETQ. CDR3 DNA sequence: TGTGCCAGCAGCTTGGTGGGGACTAGCGGTCACAATGAGCAGTTCTTC. Its translation is CASSLVGTSGHNEQFF.

The chain links TRBV6-2 or TRBV6-3 to TRBJ1-2; 8 bases map to TRBD1. The germline gives CDR1 MNHEY, CDR2 SVGEGT. V shed 0 bases, J shed 4 bases, and the junction held 7 bases outside the gene matches. CDR3 size: 16 residues. This CDR3 is CASSYSRQGAFYGYTF. CDR3 DNA sequence: TGTGCCAGCAGTTACTCAAGGCAGGGGGCTTTCTATGGCTACACCTTC.

The chain employs TRBV21-1 and TRBJ2-1; TRBD2 is the table's D call, not checked against the DNA. TRBV21-1 is reported as a pseudogene. This CDR3 comprises 17 residues. The CDR3 here is CASSKGSKETTINEQFF. CDR3 in DNA: TGTGCCAGCAGCAAAGGTAGTAAGGAGACTACCATCAATGAGCAGTTCTTC.